This is a list of T cell receptor beta chains from one sample in a study of graft-versus-host responses after intestinal transplantation. Here immunoSEQ multiplex PCR was the method, and the copy in TCRdb shows in-frame clones only, minus some. The data show 17,000 or so clones, 82% seen once. The source material was ileum tissue, sampled 17 days after transplant. Receptor source: a human patient who received an intestinal transplant, so some T cells may come from the graft donor. Both conserved end residues are part of each CDR3. The D gene is left open where the match is weak. Clone size is not always given. Where it is, it says once, few, many or a class for expanded clones.

d_gene	v_gene	abundance	j_gene	CDR3nt	CDR3aa
TRBD2	TRBV19	.	TRBJ2-1	TGTGCCAGTAGTATGGTTGGGTCATGGGGGGGTGAGCAGTTCTTC	CASSMVGSWGGEQFF
TRBD1	TRBV28	.	TRBJ1-1	TGTGCCAGCAGATCAGGGGGGGAAGGGGACACTGAAGCTTTCTTT	CASRSGGEGDTEAFF
.	TRBV7-9	few	TRBJ2-7	TGTGCCAGCAGCTTAGGGTCGGACAGCTACGAGCAGTACTTC	CASSLGSDSYEQYF
TRBD1	TRBV18	.	TRBJ2-7	TGTGCCAGCTCACGGGGACAGGACCGTCTCTCCTACGAGCAGTACTTC	CASSRGQDRLSYEQYF
TRBD1	TRBV5-4	.	TRBJ2-3	TGTGCCAGCAGCTCCCAACAGGGGGCTAGCGCAGATACGCAGTATTTT	CASSSQQGASADTQYF
.	TRBV15	.	TRBJ2-7	TGTGCCACCAGCAGGTCACCGGGGTACGAGCAGTACTTC	CATSRSPGYEQYF
TRBD1	TRBV7-9	.	TRBJ2-4	TGTGCCAGCAGCTCACCTTCACAGGGGTCCGCTGGCATTCAGTACTTC	CASSSPSQGSAGIQYF
.	TRBV7-2	.	TRBJ1-5	TGTGCCAGCAGCAGGACAGTAATCAATCAGCCCCAGCATTTT	CASSRTVINQPQHF
TRBD1	TRBV29-1	.	TRBJ2-1	TGCAGCGTTGGGGACAGGGCGGTCTCTTACAATGAGCAGTTCTTC	CSVGDRAVSYNEQFF
TRBD2	TRBV19	.	TRBJ2-7	TGTGCCAGTAGTCTAAGGGGACTAGCGAGCTCCTACGAGCAGTACTTC	CASSLRGLASSYEQYF
.	TRBV4-1	.	TRBJ2-5	TGCGCCAGCAGCCACCCGGACTGGCGAGAGACCCAGTACTTC	CASSHPDWRETQYF
.	TRBV23-1	.	TRBJ2-7	TGCGCCAGGAGGGGTAAGTACGAGCAGTACTTC	CARRGKYEQYF
.	TRBV28	.	TRBJ1-5	TGTGCCAGCAGTTTTTCGGACAATCAGCCCCAGCATTTT	CASSFSDNQPQHF
TRBD1	TRBV7-9	.	TRBJ2-3	TGTGCCAGCAGCTTCTCAGGGGGCGCGACGGATACGCAGTATTTT	CASSFSGGATDTQYF
TRBD2	TRBV9	.	TRBJ2-3	TGTGCCAGCAGCGCCGAACCGGGACTAGCCGTAGATACGCAGTATTTT	CASSAEPGLAVDTQYF
TRBD1	TRBV5-6	medium-sized	TRBJ2-5	TGTGCCAGCAGCTTGGAGGGACAGGGGAAGGAGACCCAGTACTTC	CASSLEGQGKETQYF
TRBD1	TRBV7-9	.	TRBJ1-1	TGTGCCAGCAGCTGCGTACTAAGAGGGGGCAGGACTGAAGCTTTCTTT	CASSCVLRGGRTEAFF
.	TRBV5-6	.	TRBJ2-2	TGTGCCAGCAGCTTACTCTACGGGGAGCTGTTTTTT	CASSLLYGELFF
TRBD1	TRBV6-6	.	TRBJ2-7	TGTGCCAGCAGTTATACTGTTGGGGGACAGGGATACGAGCAGTACTTC	CASSYTVGGQGYEQYF
.	TRBV4-3	.	TRBJ1-5	TGCGCCAGCAGCCAAGTTTTTGGGGCCAGTAATCAGCCCCAGCATTTT	CASSQVFGASNQPQHF
.	TRBV4-3	few	TRBJ2-1	TGCGCCAGCAGCCAAGACCATGGGGCCTACAATGAGCAGTTCTTC	CASSQDHGAYNEQFF
.	TRBV7-6	.	TRBJ2-7	TGTGCCAGCAGCTTACAGGGGCCAGGCGAGCAGTACTTC	CASSLQGPGEQYF
TRBD2	TRBV6-4	.	TRBJ2-1	TGTGCCAGCAGTGACACTAGCGGGAGCTCCTACAATGAGCAGTTCTTC	CASSDTSGSSYNEQFF
.	TRBV28	.	TRBJ2-7	TGTGCCAGCAGTTCCCCTGGACGCTCGCGCTACGAGCAGTACTTC	CASSSPGRSRYEQYF
TRBD1	TRBV7-9	.	TRBJ2-7	TGTGCCAGCAGCTTAGCCCTCCGGGACAGGGTCGGCTACTACTACGAGCAGTACTTC	CASSLALRDRVGYYYEQYF
.	TRBV4-1	.	TRBJ1-1	TGCGCCAGCAGGGGGGCTGGCACTGAAGCTTTCTTT	CASRGAGTEAFF
.	TRBV23-1	.	TRBJ1-4	TGCGCCAGCAGTCAATCCATTTACAATGAAAAACTGTTTTTT	CASSQSIYNEKLFF